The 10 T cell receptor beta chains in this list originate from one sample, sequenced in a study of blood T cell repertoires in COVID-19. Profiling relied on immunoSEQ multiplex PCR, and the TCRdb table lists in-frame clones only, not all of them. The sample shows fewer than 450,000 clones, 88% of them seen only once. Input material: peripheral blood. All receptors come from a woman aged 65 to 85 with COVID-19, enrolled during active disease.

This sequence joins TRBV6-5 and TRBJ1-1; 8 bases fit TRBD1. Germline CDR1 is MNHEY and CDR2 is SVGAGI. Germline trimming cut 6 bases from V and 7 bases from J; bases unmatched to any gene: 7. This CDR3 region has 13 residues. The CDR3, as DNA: TGTGCCAGCAGGCGACAGGGGAGCGGTGAAGCTTTCTTT. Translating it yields CASRRQGSGEAFF.

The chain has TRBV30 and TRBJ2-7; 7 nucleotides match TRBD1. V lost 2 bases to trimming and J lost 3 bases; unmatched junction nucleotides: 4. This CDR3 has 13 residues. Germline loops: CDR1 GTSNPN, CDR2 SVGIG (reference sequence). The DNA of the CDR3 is TGTGCCTGGAGTAAGGGGGCAAACTACGAGCAGTACTTC. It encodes CAWSKGANYEQYF.

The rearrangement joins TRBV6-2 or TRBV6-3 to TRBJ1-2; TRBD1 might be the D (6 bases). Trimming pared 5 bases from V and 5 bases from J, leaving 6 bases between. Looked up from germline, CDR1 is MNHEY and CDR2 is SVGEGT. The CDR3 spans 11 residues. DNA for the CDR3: TGTGCCAGCAGTGGACAGTATGGCTACACCTTC. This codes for CASSGQYGYTF.

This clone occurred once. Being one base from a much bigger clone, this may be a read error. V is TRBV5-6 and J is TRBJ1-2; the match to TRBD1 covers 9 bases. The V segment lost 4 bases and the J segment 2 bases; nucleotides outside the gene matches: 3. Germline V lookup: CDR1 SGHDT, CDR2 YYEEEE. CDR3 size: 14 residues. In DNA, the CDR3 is TGTGCCAGCAGCCCGGGACAGGGCAACTATGGCTACACCTTC. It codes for CASSPGQGNYGYTF.

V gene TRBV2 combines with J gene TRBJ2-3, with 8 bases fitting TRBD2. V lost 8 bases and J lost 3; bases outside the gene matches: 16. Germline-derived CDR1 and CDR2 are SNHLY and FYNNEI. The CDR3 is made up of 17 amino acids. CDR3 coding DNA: TGTGCCAGCGGGAGCGGGGGCCTTCGCACTAAGACAGATACGCAGTATTTT. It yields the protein CASGSGGLRTKTDTQYF.

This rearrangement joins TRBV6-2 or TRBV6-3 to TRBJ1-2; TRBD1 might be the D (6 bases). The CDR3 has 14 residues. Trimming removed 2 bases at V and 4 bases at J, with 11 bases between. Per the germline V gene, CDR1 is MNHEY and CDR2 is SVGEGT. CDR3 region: CASSYAGGFYGYTF. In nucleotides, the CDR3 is TGTGCCAGCAGTTACGCTGGGGGCTTCTATGGCTACACCTTC.

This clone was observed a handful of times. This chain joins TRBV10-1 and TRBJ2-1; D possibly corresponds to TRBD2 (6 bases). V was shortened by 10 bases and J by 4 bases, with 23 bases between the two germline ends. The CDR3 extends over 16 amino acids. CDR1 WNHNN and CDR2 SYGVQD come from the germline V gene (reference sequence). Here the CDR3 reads CAIQGGLPGSYNEQFF. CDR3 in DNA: TGCGCCATCCAAGGAGGGCTTCCTGGCTCTTACAATGAGCAGTTCTTC.

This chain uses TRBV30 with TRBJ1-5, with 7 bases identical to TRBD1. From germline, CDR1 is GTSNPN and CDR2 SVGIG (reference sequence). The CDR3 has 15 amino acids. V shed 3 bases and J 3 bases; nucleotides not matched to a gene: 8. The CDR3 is CAWSIATGTNQPQHF. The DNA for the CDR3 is TGTGCCTGGAGCATCGCGACAGGGACCAATCAGCCCCAGCATTTT.

The CDR3 protein is CASSPRTQTIRNYGYTF. The CDR3, as DNA: TGTGCCAGCTCACCGCGGACCCAGACTATTAGAAACTATGGCTACACCTTC. This sequence joins TRBV18 and TRBJ1-2; no clear D. The CDR3 is made up of 17 amino acids. The ends were cut back, 3 bases at V and 2 bases at J, with 19 bases in the middle. Germline assignment: CDR1 KGHSH and CDR2 LQKENI.

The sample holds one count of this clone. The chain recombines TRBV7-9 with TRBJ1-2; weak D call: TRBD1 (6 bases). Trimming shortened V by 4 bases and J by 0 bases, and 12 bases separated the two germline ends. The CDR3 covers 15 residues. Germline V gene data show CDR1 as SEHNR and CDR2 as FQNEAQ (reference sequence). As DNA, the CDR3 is TGTGCCAGCAGCTCCGACAGGCCCACTAACTATGGCTACACCTTC. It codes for CASSSDRPTNYGYTF.